This section outlines one TCR beta chain sequence together with its context. TCRdb keeps only in-frame clones here, not all; method: immunoSEQ multiplex PCR. The table records some 150,000 clones, about 88% of them present only once. The V segment lost 3 bases and the J segment 1 base; nucleotides outside the gene matches: 11. The germline V gene encodes CDR1 LGHNT and CDR2 FRNRAP. This CDR3 comprises 17 residues. The data were taken from a study of cytomegalovirus exposure and HLA in healthy donors. The chain joins TRBV12-5 to TRBJ1-1; the match to TRBD1 covers 7 bases. Sequencing was performed on PBMCs. The TCR sequence derives from a woman between 18 and 30 years old in good health and CMV-seropositive. CDR3 nucleotides: TGTGCTAGTGGTTTTATTTCAGGACAGGCTTCGAACACTGAAGCTTTCTTT. This translates into CASGFISGQASNTEAFF.